This entry describes one TCR beta chain. The data derive from a study of blood T cell repertoires in COVID-19. At the level of the study: Some COVID-19 samples were acute and others convalescent; all came from the United States, Italy and Spain. T cells, B-cell-depleted T cells, or PBMCs provided the cDNA or gDNA that served as material.

Source study methods: Counts of nucleated cells, estimated from reference gene primer amplification, were obtained. Only in-frame clones appear in the TCRdb table, and some are missing; sequencing was by immunoSEQ multiplex PCR. Clone size and V and J calls were adopted from that table, with D and trimming inferred from the DNA. This sample has about 140,000 clones, with roughly 86% found just once. The CDR3 covers 14 residues. Germline V CDR1 and CDR2: SGHDT, YYEEEE. Between the trimmed V and J ends, which lost 4 bases and 4 bases, there was a span of 15 bases. The receptor comes from a man between 65 and 80 years old with acute or convalescent COVID-19. The chain links TRBV5-6 to TRBJ2-7; D perhaps matches TRBD1 (6 bases). Source material: peripheral blood. The CDR3 reads CASSAVYRGYEQYF. The CDR3, as DNA: TGTGCCAGCAGCGCGGTCTATAGGGGGTACGAGCAGTACTTC.